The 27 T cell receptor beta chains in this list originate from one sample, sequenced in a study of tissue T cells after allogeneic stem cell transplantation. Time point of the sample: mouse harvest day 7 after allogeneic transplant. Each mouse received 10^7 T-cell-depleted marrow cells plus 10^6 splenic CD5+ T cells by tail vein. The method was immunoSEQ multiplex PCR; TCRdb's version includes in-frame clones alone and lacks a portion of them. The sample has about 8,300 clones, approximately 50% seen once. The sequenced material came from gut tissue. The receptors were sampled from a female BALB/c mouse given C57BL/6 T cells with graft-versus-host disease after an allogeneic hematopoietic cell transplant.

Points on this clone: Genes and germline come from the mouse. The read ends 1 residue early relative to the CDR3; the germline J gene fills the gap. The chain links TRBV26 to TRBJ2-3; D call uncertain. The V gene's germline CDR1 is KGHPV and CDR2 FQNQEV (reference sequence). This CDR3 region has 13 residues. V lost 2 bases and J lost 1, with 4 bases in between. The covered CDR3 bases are TGTGCCAGCAGTCTGACACGTGCAGAAACGCTGTAT. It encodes CASSLTRAETLY. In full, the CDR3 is CASSLTRAETLYF. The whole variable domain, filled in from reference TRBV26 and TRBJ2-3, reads NSKVIQTPRYLVKGQGQKAKMRCIPEKGHPVVFWYQQNKNNEFKFLINFQNQEVLQQIDMTEKRFSAECPSNSPCSLEIQSSEAGDSALYLCASSLTRAETLYFGSGTRLTVL.

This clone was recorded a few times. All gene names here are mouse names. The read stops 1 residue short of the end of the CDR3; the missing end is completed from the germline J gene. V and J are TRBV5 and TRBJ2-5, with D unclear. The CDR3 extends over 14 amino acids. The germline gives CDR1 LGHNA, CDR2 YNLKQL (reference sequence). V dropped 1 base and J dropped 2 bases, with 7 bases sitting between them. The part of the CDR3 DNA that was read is TGTGCCAGCAGCCAAGTAGGGATCCAAGACACCCAGTAC. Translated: CASSQVGIQDTQY. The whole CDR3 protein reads CASSQVGIQDTQYF.

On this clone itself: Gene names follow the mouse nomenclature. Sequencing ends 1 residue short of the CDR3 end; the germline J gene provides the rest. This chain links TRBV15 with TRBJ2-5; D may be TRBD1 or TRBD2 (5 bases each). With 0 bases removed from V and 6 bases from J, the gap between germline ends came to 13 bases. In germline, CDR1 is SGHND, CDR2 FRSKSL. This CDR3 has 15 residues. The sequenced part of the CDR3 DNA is TGTGCCAGCAGTTTAGCGGCCGGGGGTGAGGACACCCAGTAC. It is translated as CASSLAAGGEDTQY. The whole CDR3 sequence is CASSLAAGGEDTQYF.

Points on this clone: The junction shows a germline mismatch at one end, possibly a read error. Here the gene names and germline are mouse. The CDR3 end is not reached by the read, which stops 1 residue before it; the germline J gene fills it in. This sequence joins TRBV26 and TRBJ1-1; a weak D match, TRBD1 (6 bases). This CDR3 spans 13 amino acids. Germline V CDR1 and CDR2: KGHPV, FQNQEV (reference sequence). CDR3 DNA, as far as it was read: TGTGTCAGCAGTCTGCTGGGGGCGACAGAAGTCTTC. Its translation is CVSSLLGATEVF. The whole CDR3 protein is CVSSLLGATEVFF.

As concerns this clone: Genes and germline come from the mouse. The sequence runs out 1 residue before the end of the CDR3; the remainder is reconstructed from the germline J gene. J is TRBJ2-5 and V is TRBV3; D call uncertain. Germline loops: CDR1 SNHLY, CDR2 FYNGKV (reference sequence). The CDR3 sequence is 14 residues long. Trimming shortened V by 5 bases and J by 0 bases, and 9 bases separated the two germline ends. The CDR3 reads CASSPWNNQDTQYF. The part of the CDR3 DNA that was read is TGTGCCAGCAGCCCGTGGAATAACCAAGACACCCAGTAC.

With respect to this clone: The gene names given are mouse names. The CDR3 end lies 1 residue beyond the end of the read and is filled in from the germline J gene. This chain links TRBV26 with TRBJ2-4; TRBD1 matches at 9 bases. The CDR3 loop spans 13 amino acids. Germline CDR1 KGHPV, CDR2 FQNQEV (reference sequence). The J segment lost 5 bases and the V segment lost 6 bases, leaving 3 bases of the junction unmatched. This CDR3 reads CASSRQGVNTLYF. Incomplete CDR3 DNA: TGTGCCAGCAGCCGACAGGGGGTAAACACCTTGTAC.

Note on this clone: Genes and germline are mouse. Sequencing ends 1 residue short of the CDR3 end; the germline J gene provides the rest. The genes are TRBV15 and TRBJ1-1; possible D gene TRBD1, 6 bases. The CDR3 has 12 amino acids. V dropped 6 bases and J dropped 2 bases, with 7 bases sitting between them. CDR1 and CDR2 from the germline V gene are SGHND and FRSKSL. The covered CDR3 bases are TGTGCCAGCAGACAGGGTAACACAGAAGTCTTC. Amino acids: CASRQGNTEVF. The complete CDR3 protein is CASRQGNTEVFF.

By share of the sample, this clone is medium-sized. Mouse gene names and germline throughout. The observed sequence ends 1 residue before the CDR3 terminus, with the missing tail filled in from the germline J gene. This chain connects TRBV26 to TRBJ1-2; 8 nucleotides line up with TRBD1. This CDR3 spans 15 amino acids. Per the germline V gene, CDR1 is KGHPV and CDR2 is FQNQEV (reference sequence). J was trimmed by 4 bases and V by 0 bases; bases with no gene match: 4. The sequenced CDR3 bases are TGTGCCAGCAGTCTGTCGAATGGACAGGGCTCCGACTACACC. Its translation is CASSLSNGQGSDYT. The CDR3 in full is CASSLSNGQGSDYTF.

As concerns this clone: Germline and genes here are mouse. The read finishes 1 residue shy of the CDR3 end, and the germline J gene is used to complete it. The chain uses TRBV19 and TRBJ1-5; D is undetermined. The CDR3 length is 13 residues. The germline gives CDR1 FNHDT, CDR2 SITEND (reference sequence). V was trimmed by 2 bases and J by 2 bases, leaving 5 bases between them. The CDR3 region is CASSIRDNQAPLF. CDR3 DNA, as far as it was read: TGTGCCAGCAGTATTCGGGACAACCAGGCTCCGCTT.

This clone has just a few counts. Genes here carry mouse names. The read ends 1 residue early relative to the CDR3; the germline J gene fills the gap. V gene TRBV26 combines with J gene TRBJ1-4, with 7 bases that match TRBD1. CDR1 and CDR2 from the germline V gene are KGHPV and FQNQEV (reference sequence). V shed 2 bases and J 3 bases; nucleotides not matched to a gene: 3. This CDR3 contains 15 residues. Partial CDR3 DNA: TGTGCCAGCAGTCTGGTCGGGACAGCCAACGAAAGATTATTT. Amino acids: CASSLVGTANERLF. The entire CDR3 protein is CASSLVGTANERLFF.

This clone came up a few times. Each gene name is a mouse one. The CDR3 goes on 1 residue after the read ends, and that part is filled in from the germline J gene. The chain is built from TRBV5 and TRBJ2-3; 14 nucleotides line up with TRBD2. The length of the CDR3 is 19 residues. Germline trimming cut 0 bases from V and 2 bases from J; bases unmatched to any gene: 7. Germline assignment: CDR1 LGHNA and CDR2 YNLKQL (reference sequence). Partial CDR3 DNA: TGTGCCAGCAGCCAAGAAAGGGGACTGGGGGGGCGCGTTGCAGAAACGCTGTAT. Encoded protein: CASSQERGLGGRVAETLY. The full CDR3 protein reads CASSQERGLGGRVAETLYF.

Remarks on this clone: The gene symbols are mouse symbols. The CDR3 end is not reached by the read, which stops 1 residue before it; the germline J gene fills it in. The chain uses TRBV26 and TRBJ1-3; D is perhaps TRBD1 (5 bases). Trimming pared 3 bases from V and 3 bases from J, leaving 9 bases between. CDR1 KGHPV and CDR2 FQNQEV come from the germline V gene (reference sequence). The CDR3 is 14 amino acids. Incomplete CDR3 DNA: TGTGCCAGCAGTCTACGCAGGGATGGAAATACGCTCTAT. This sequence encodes CASSLRRDGNTLY. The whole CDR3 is CASSLRRDGNTLYF. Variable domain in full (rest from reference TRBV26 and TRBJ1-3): NSKVIQTPRYLVKGQGQKAKMRCIPEKGHPVVFWYQQNKNNEFKFLINFQNQEVLQQIDMTEKRFSAECPSNSPCSLEIQSSEAGDSALYLCASSLRRDGNTLYFGEGSRLIVV.

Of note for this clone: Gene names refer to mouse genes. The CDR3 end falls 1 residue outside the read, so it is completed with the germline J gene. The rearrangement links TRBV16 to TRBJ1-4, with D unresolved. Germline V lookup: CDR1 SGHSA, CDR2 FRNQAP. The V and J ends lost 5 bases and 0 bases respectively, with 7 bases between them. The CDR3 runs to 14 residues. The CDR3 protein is CASSPGVSNERLFF. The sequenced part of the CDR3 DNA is TGTGCAAGCAGCCCTGGAGTTTCCAACGAAAGATTATTT.

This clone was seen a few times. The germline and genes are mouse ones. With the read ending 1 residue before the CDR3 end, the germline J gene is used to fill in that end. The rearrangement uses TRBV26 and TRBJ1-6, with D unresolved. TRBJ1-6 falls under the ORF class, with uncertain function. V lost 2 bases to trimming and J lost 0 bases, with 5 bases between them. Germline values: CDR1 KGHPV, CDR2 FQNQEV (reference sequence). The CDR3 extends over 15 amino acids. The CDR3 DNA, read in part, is TGTGCCAGCAGTCTGGAGGATTCCTATAATTCGCCCCTCTAC. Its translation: CASSLEDSYNSPLY. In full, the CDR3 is CASSLEDSYNSPLYF.

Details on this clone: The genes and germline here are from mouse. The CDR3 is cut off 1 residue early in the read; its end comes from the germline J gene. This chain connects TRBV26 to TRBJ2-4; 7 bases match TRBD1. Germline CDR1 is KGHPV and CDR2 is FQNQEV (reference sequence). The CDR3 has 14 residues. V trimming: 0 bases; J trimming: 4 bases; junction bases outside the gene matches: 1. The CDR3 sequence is CASSLSTGENTLYF. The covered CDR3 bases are TGTGCCAGCAGTCTGTCTACAGGGGAAAACACCTTGTAC.

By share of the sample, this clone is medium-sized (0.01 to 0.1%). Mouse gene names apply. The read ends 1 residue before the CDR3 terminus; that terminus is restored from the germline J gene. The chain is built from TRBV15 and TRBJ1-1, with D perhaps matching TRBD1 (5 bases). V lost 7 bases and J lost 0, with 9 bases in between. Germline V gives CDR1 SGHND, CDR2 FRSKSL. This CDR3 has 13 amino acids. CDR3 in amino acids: CASTWTTNTEVFF. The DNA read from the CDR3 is TGTGCCAGCACCTGGACAACAAACACAGAAGTCTTC.

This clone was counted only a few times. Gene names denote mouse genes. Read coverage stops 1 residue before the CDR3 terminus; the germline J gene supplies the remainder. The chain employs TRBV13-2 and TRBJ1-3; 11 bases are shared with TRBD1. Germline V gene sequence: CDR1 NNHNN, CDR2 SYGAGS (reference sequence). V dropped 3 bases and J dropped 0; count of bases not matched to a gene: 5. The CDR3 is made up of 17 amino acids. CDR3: CASGVRDRGNSGNTLYF. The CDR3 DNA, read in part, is TGTGCCAGCGGTGTCCGGGACAGGGGGAATTCTGGAAATACGCTCTAT.

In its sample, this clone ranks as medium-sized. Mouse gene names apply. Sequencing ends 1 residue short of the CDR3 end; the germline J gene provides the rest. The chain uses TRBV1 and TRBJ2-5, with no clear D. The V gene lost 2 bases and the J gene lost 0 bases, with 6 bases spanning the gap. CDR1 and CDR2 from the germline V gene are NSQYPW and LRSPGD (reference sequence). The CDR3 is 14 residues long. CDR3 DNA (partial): TGCACCTGCAGTGCAAGAATTAACCAAGACACCCAGTAC. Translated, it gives CTCSARINQDTQY. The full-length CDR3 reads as CTCSARINQDTQYF.

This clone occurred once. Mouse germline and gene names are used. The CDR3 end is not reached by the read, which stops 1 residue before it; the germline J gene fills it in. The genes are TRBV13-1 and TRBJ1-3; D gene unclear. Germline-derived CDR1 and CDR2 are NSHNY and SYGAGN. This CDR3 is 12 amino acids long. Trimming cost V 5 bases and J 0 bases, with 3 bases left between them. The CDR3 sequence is CASRISGNTLYF. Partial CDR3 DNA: TGTGCCAGCAGAATTTCTGGAAATACGCTCTAT.

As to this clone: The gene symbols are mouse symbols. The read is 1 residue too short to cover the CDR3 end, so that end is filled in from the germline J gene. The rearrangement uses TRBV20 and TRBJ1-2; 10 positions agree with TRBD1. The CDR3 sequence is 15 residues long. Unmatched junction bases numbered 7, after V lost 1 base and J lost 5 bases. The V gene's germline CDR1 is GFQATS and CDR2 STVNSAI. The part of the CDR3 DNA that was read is TGTGGTGCTAGGGTTGACAGGGGGCGAGGGTCCGACTACACC. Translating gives CGARVDRGRGSDYT. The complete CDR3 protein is CGARVDRGRGSDYTF.

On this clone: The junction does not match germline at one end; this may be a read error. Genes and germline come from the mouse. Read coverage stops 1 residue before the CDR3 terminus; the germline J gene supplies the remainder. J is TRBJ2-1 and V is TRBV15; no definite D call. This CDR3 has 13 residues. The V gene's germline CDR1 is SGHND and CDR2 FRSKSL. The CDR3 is CASNLYRGAEQFF. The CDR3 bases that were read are TGTGCCAGCAATTTATATCGTGGTGCTGAGCAGTTC.

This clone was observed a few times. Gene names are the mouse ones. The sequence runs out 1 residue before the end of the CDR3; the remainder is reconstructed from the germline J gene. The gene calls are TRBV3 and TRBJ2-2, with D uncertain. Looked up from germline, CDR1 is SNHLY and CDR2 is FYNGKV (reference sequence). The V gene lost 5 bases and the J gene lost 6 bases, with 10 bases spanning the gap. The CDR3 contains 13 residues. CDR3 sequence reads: CASSRSGSGQLYF. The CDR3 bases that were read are TGTGCCAGCAGCCGCAGCGGCTCCGGGCAGCTCTAC.

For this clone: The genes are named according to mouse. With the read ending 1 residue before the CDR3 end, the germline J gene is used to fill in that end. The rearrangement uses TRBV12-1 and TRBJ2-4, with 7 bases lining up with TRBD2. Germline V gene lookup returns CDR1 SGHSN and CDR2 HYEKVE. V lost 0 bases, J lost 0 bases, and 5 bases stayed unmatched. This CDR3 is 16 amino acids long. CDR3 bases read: TGTGCCAGCTCTCTCTCCTGGGGGACTAGTCAAAACACCTTGTAC. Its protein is CASSLSWGTSQNTLY. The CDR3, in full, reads CASSLSWGTSQNTLYF.

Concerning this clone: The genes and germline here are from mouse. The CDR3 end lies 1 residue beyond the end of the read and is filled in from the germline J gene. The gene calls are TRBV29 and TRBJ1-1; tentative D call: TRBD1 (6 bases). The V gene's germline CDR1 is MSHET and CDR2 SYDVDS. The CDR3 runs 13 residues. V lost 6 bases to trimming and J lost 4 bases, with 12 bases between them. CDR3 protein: CASSRGGGTEVFF. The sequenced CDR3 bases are TGTGCTAGCAGCAGGGGAGGAGGCACAGAAGTCTTC.

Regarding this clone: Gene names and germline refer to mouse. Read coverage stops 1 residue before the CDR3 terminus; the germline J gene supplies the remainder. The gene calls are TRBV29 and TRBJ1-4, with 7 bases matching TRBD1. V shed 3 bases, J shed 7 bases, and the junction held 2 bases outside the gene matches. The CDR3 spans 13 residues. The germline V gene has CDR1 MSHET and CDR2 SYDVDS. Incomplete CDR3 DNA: TGTGCTAGCAGTTTGACAGGGAGCGAAAGATTATTT. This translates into CASSLTGSERLF. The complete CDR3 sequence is CASSLTGSERLFF.

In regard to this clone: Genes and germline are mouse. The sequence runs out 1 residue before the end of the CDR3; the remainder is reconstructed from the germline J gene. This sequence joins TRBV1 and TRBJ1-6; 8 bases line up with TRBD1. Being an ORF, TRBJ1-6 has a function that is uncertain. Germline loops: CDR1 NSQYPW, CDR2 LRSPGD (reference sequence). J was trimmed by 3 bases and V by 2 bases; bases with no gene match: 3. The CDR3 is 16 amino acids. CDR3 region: CTCSAMGQVYNSPLYF. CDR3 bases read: TGCACCTGCAGTGCAATGGGACAGGTCTATAATTCGCCCCTCTAC.

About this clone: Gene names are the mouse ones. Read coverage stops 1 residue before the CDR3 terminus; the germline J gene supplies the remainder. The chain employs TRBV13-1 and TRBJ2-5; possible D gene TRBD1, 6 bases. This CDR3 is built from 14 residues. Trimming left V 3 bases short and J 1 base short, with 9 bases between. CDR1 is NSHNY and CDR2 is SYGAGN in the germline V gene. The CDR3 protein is CASSVQGYQDTQYF. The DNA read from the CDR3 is TGTGCCAGCAGTGTCCAGGGGTACCAAGACACCCAGTAC.